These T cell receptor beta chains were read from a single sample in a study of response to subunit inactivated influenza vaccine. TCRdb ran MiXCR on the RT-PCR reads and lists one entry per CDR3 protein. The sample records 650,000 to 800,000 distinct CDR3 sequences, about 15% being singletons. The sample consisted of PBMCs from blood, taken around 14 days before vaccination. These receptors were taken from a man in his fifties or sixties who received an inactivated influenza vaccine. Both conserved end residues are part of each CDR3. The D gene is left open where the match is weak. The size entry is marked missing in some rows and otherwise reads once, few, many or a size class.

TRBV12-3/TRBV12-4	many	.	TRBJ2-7	TGTGCCAGCAGCCAGACACGCTACGAGCAGTACTTC	CASSQTRYEQYF
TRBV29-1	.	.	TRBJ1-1	TGCAGCGTTGATTTGGTCGAAACTGAAGCTTTCTTT	CSVDLVETEAFF
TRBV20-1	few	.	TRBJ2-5	TGCAGTGCTAGAGACGTAGGGGACGTACAAGAGACCCAGTACTTC	CSARDVGDVQETQYF
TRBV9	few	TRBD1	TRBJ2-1	TGTGCCAGCAGCGTAAGGCAGGGGGTTGGGAGCGGTACCCTTTTTTACAATGAGCAGTTCTTC	CASSVRQGVGSGTLFYNEQFF
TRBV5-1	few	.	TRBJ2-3	TGCGCCAGCAGCTTGGCCCAAATCCCCACAGATACGCAGTATTTT	CASSLAQIPTDTQYF
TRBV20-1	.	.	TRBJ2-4	TGCAGTGCTAGTTCGGGGGATAAAAACATTCAGTACTTC	CSASSGDKNIQYF
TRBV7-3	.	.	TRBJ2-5	TGTGCCAGCAGCTCCGTCCCCCAAGAGACCCAGTACTTC	CASSSVPQETQYF
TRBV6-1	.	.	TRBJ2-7	TGTGCCAGCAGTCCCGGGGAGGTGCAGTACTTC	CASSPGEVQYF
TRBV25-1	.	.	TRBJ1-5	TGTGCCAGCAGTAATTCGGAGAGCAATCAGCCCCAGCATTTT	CASSNSESNQPQHF
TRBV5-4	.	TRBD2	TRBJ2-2	TGTGCCAGCAGCTCCTGGACTAGCCACGGGGAGCTGTTTTTT	CASSSWTSHGELFF
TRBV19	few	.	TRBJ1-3	TGTGCCAGTGCGGGTTTCTCTGGAAACACCATATATTTT	CASAGFSGNTIYF
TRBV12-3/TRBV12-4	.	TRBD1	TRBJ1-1	TGTGCCAGCAGGTCTGCTCGGGACAGGGATAACACTGAAGCTTTCTTT	CASRSARDRDNTEAFF
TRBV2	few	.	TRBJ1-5	TGTGCCAGCAGTGTAGCGGGAGGCAGGACTCAACCCCAGCATTTT	CASSVAGGRTQPQHF
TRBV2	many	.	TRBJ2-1	TGTGCCAGCAGTCCCTCGAGAGGGGAGATTGAGCAGTTCTTC	CASSPSRGEIEQFF
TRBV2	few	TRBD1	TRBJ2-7	TGTGCCAGCAACCGGAGGACAGGTCAGGACCAGCAGTACTTC	CASNRRTGQDQQYF
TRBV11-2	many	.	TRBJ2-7	TGTGCCAGCAGCTTAGTCGTAATGGGACTGGGGACCTACGAGCAGTACTTC	CASSLVVMGLGTYEQYF
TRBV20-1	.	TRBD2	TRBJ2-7	TGCAGTGCTTTAAGGACTAGCGCTTACGAGCAGTACTTC	CSALRTSAYEQYF
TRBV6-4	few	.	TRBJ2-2	TGTGCCAGCAGTAGGGGTTTTAACACCGGGGAGCTGTTTTTT	CASSRGFNTGELFF
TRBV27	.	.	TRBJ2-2	TGTGCCAGCAGTTTGGTAGGGGTCGGGACCGGGGAGCTGTTTTTT	CASSLVGVGTGELFF
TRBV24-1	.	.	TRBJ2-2	TGTGCCACCAGCGGGGGCTCGAACACCGGGGAGCTGTTTTTT	CATSGGSNTGELFF
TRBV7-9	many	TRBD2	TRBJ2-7	TGTGCCAGCAGGGGGGGGGCTAGCGGGAGACTTGGCTCCGAGCAGTACTTC	CASRGGASGRLGSEQYF
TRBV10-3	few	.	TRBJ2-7	TGTGCCATCAGTGCATTGGCTAGCAGTTCCTACGAGCAGTACTTC	CAISALASSSYEQYF
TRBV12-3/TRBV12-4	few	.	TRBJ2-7	TGTGCCAGCAGTTTTAGGCAGGTGATACCCTACGAGCAGTACTTC	CASSFRQVIPYEQYF
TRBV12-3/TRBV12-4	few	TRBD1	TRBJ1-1	TGTGCCAGCAGTTCCAGGACAGGGATAATTGAAGCTTTCTTT	CASSSRTGIIEAFF
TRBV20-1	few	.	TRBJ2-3	TGCAGTGCTGTCCAACCTAGGACTAGCACAGATACGCAGTATTTT	CSAVQPRTSTDTQYF
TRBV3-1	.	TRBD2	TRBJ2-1	TGTGCCAGCAGACCAGCGGGAGGGACCTACAATGAGCAGTTCTTC	CASRPAGGTYNEQFF
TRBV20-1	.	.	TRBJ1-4	TGCAGTGCTAGAGACGCGATTGAAAAACTGTTTTTT	CSARDAIEKLFF
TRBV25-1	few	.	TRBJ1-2	TGTGCCAGCAGTGGTCGATTTCTCGGGTATGGCTACACCTTC	CASSGRFLGYGYTF
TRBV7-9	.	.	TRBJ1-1	TGTGCCAGCAGCTTAGAGGGTCAGCTAGAAGCTTTCTTT	CASSLEGQLEAFF
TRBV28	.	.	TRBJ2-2	TGTGCCTTATCCCGGGGCGGTACGACCGGGGAGCTGTTTTTT	CALSRGGTTGELFF
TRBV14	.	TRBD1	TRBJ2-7	TGTGCCAGCAGCCAAAAAGGACAGGGTTTAGCGTACTTC	CASSQKGQGLAYF
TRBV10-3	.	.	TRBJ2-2	TGTGCCATCAGTGACAGGGAGAACACCGGGGAGCTGTTTTTT	CAISDRENTGELFF
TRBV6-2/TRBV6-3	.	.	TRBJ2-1	TGTGCCAGCAACTACCCAGGGGTGTACAATGAGCAGTTCTTC	CASNYPGVYNEQFF
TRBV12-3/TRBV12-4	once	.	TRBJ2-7	TGTGCCAGCAGCCCCAGTTTGGGCACCTACGAGCAGTACTTC	CASSPSLGTYEQYF
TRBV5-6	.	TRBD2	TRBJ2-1	TGTGCCAGCAGCCGTTGGGCGGGAGGTTACAATGAGCAGTTCTTC	CASSRWAGGYNEQFF
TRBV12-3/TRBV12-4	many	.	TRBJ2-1	TGTGCCAGCAGTCCCGGCCTAGCGCCTAATGAGCAGTTCTTC	CASSPGLAPNEQFF
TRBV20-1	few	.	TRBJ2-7	TGCAGTGCTAGAGGGCCACTAGGGGGTCATGAGCAGTACTTC	CSARGPLGGHEQYF
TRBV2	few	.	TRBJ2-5	TGTGCCAGCAGTTCCTACTTACTCCCCGGGCCAGAGACCCAGTACTTC	CASSSYLLPGPETQYF
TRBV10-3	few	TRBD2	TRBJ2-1	TGTGCCATCAGTGAGGGACTAGCGGGCCACAATGAGCAGTTCTTC	CAISEGLAGHNEQFF
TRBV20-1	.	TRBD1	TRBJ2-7	TGCAGTGCTAGAGATCCGGCAGGGGGCTTGGAGTACTTC	CSARDPAGGLEYF
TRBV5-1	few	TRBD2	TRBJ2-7	TGCGCCAGCAGCATTACTAGCGGGAGTGTCGAGCAGTACTTC	CASSITSGSVEQYF
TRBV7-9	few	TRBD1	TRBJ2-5	TGTGCCAGCAGCTTAGAGGGGGCCGGGGAGACCCAGTACTTC	CASSLEGAGETQYF
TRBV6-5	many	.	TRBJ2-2	TGTGCCAGCAGTTACTATGGGGAGCTGTTTTTT	CASSYYGELFF
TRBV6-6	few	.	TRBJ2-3	TGTGCCAGCAGTTACCACACTAGAGAGGGCACAGATACGCAGTATTTT	CASSYHTREGTDTQYF
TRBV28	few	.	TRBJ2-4	TGTGCCAGCAGTTTTACTCCCCGGACAGAACTAGCCAAAAACATTCAGTACTTC	CASSFTPRTELAKNIQYF